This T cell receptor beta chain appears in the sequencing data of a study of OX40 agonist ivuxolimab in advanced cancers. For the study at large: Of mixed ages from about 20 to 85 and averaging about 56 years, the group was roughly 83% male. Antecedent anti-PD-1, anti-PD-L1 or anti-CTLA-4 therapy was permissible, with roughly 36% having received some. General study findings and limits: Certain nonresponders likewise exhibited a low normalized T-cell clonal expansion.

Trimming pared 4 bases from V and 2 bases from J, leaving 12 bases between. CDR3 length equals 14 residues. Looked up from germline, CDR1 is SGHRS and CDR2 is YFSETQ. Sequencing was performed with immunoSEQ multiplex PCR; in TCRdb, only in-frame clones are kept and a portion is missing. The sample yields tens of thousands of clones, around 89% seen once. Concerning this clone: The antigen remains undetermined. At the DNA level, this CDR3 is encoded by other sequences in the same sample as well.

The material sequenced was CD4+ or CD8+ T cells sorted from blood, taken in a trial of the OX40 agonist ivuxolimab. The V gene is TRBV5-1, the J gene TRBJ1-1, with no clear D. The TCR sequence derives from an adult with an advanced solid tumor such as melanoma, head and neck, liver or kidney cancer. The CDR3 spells CASSLGPSNTEAFF. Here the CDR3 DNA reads TGCGCCAGCAGCCTCGGGCCCAGTAACACTGAAGCTTTCTTT.